What follows are 25 T cell receptor beta chains derived from one specimen sequenced in a study of T cell responses to AZD1222 COVID-19 vaccine. TCRdb's table, derived via immunoSEQ multiplex PCR, lists solely in-frame clones and lacks some. The sample has about 66,000 clones, roughly 91% seen once. The sample here was peripheral blood, taken 28 days after the second dose of the MenACWY control vaccine. The receptor source for this set is an adult who received the MenACWY meningococcal vaccine as a control.

The J gene is TRBJ2-7, the V gene TRBV6-5; D is undetermined. V gave up 0 bases and J gave up 0 bases, with 12 bases separating them. Germline CDR1 is MNHEY and CDR2 is SVGAGI. The CDR3 consists of 16 residues. CDR3 sequence (DNA): TGTGCCAGCAGTTACTCGAGTGGACGCGTCTCCTACGAGCAGTACTTC. Translation: CASSYSSGRVSYEQYF.

The V call is TRBV4-2, the J call TRBJ2-5; tentative D call: TRBD1 (6 bases). The CDR3 is 14 amino acids. Trimming stripped 3 bases from V and 5 bases from J, with 13 bases between. Germline V gives CDR1 LGHNA, CDR2 YNFKEQ. The CDR3 loop reads CASSQDSDRETQYF. The CDR3 DNA reads TGTGCCAGCAGCCAGGACAGCGACCGGGAGACCCAGTACTTC.

The chain joins TRBV9 to TRBJ2-7; D perhaps matches TRBD2 (6 bases). Germline CDR1 reads SGDLS; CDR2 reads YYNGEE. Between the trimmed V and J ends, which lost 3 bases and 5 bases, there was a span of 21 bases. The CDR3 extends over 16 amino acids. The CDR3 spells CASSAGALGYVDEQYF. Here the CDR3 DNA reads TGTGCCAGCAGCGCGGGAGCACTAGGTTACGTGGACGAGCAGTACTTC.

In this sample, this clone turned up once. V gene TRBV12-3 or TRBV12-4 combines with J gene TRBJ1-1; D possibly corresponds to TRBD1 (5 bases). V was trimmed by 3 bases and J by 8 bases, leaving 10 bases between them. This CDR3 contains 12 residues. The CDR3 spells CASSFGGGEAFF. CDR3 nucleotide sequence: TGTGCCAGCAGTTTCGGGGGAGGAGAAGCTTTCTTT.

This rearrangement joins TRBV9 to TRBJ1-2; D is possibly TRBD1 (6 bases). This CDR3 has 13 residues. The V end was cut by 4 bases, the J end by 3 bases, with 10 bases between. Germline CDR1 SGDLS, CDR2 YYNGEE. CDR3 DNA: TGTGCCAGCAGCCCAAGGACAGACTATGGCTACACCTTC. It yields the protein CASSPRTDYGYTF.

The rearrangement joins TRBV30 to TRBJ1-6; 9 nucleotides match TRBD1. CDR3 length: 13 residues. J gave up 8 bases and V 1 base, and 0 bases lay outside the gene matches. The germline CDR1 and CDR2 sequences are GTSNPN and SVGIG (reference sequence). Written as DNA, the CDR3 is TGTGCCTGGAGTGGGACAGGGGATTCACCCCTCCACTTT. This codes for CAWSGTGDSPLHF.

The J gene is TRBJ2-7, the V gene TRBV19; the match to TRBD1 covers 10 bases. The CDR3 runs to 15 residues. From germline, CDR1 is LNHDA and CDR2 SQIVND (reference sequence). V trimming: 4 bases; J trimming: 6 bases; junction bases outside the gene matches: 9. The chain's CDR3 is CASSTPGQGMGEQYF. CDR3 bases: TGTGCCAGTAGTACCCCGGGACAGGGGATGGGCGAGCAGTACTTC.

The chain combines TRBV6-1 with TRBJ2-6; D ambiguous. Germline V gene lookup returns CDR1 MNHNS and CDR2 SASEGT. Trimming removed 0 bases at V and 3 bases at J, with 12 bases between. This CDR3 has 17 amino acids. The CDR3 here is CASSEAIRRFGANVLTF. In nucleotides, the CDR3 is TGTGCCAGCAGTGAAGCGATTAGAAGGTTTGGGGCCAACGTCCTGACTTTC.

The rearrangement uses TRBV3-1 (or the pseudogene TRBV3-2) and TRBJ1-4; no definite D call. CDR1 is LGHDT and CDR2 is YNNKEL in the germline V gene (reference sequence). The CDR3 is 13 residues long. Deletions cut 4 bases from V and 1 base from J, with 4 bases between. This chain's CDR3 is CASSPETNEKLFF. Written as DNA, the CDR3 is TGTGCCAGCAGCCCTGAAACTAATGAAAAACTGTTTTTT.

This chain uses TRBV18 with TRBJ2-5; no definite D call. Germline CDR1 reads KGHSH; CDR2 reads LQKENI. V gave up 0 bases and J gave up 1 base, with 9 bases separating them. CDR3 size: 15 residues. The DNA of the CDR3 is TGTGCCAGCTCACCACCCAGTGTCCCCCAAGAGACCCAGTACTTC. Translated: CASSPPSVPQETQYF.

This rearrangement joins TRBV28 to TRBJ1-3; D unresolved. V was pared by 5 bases and J by 7 bases, with 12 bases between. The CDR3 contains 13 residues. The germline CDR1 and CDR2 sequences are MDHEN and SYDVKM. The CDR3 region has the DNA TGTGCCAGCAGTGTAGACGCCGGGAACACCATATATTTT. It encodes CASSVDAGNTIYF.

CDR3 residues: CASSLDLADYNEQFF. The DNA of the CDR3 is TGTGCCAGCAGCTTAGACCTAGCGGATTACAATGAGCAGTTCTTC. This chain links TRBV7-2 with TRBJ2-1; TRBD2 aligns across 7 bases. Germline assignment: CDR1 SGHTA and CDR2 FQGNSA. V was clipped by 1 base and J by 4 bases; unmatched bases: 4. The CDR3 extends over 15 amino acids.

J is TRBJ2-3 and V is TRBV7-8; the D gene is possibly TRBD1 (5 bases). V dropped 5 bases and J dropped 2 bases, with 14 bases sitting between them. The V gene's germline CDR1 is SGHVS and CDR2 FQNEAQ. This CDR3 is 15 amino acids long. Here the CDR3 reads CASSAQDTHTDTQYF. In DNA, the CDR3 is TGTGCCAGCAGCGCACAGGACACCCACACAGATACGCAGTATTTT.

The chain uses TRBV7-9 and TRBJ2-7, with D tentatively TRBD2 (5 bases). The germline V and J ends were trimmed by 3 bases and 6 bases, with 15 bases remaining between them. The germline CDR1 and CDR2 sequences are SEHNR and FQNEAQ (reference sequence). This CDR3 has 14 amino acids. The CDR3 coding sequence is TGTGCCAGCAGCTTTGGTTCCGGGATCGCCGAGCAGTACTTC. Translation: CASSFGSGIAEQYF.

In this sample, this clone turned up a few times. J is TRBJ2-7 and V is TRBV4-2; 8 bases match TRBD1. The CDR3 totals 15 residues. V was clipped by 2 bases and J by 0 bases; unmatched bases: 3. Germline V gives CDR1 LGHNA, CDR2 YNFKEQ. CDR3 sequence (DNA): TGTGCCAGCAGCCAACTGACAGGGGACTCCTACGAGCAGTACTTC. The encoded protein is CASSQLTGDSYEQYF.

V usage is TRBV5-6 and J usage is TRBJ1-2, with D unclear. Germline loops: CDR1 SGHDT, CDR2 YYEEEE. V was cut by 3 bases and J by 8 bases, with 14 bases left in between. This CDR3 is built from 13 residues. CDR3 region: CASSYTTGGGYTF. For the CDR3, the DNA is TGTGCCAGCAGCTATACGACCGGAGGGGGCTACACCTTC.

This rearrangement joins TRBV28 to TRBJ1-2, with a weak D call TRBD1 (6 bases). CDR1 is MDHEN, CDR2 SYDVKM, per germline. The CDR3 is made up of 15 amino acids. With 2 bases removed from V and 2 bases from J, the gap between germline ends came to 12 bases. The CDR3 DNA is TGTGCCAGCAGTTTAAAGGGGGGGGTAAACTATGGCTACACCTTC. Its translation is CASSLKGGVNYGYTF.

V usage is TRBV18 and J usage is TRBJ2-7; 7 bases fit TRBD1. The CDR3 extends over 14 amino acids. After removal of 3 bases from V and 3 bases from J, the junction contained 5 bases not matched to a gene. The germline V gene encodes CDR1 KGHSH and CDR2 LQKENI. The CDR3 region has the DNA TGTGCCAGCTCACCGGGCCGACAGGGCTACGAGCAGTACTTC. Translating gives CASSPGRQGYEQYF. Variable domain in full (rest from reference TRBV18 and TRBJ2-7): NAGVMQNPRHLVRRRGQEARLRCSPMKGHSHVYWYRQLPEEGLKFMVYLQKENIIDESGMPKERFSAEFPKEGPSILRIQQVVRGDSAAYFCASSPGRQGYEQYFGPGTRLTVT.

In this sample, this clone turned up once. This sequence joins TRBV5-5 and TRBJ2-5, with D tentatively TRBD2 (6 bases). V was trimmed by 2 bases and J by 2 bases, leaving 7 bases between them. Germline CDR1 and CDR2: SGHKS and YYEKEE (reference sequence). This CDR3 spans 13 amino acids. In DNA form, the CDR3 reads TGTGCCAGCAGCTTCGGGGGTCAAGAGACCCAGTACTTC. Its translation: CASSFGGQETQYF.

The genes are TRBV11-2 and TRBJ2-5; perhaps D is TRBD1 or TRBD2 (6 bases each). Germline CDR1 and CDR2: SGHAT and FQNNGV. The CDR3 is made up of 15 amino acids. V was clipped by 5 bases and J by 1 base, with 14 bases between them. CDR3 coding DNA: TGTGCCAGCAGCCGCCAAGGGGGGTCCCAAGAGACCCAGTACTTC. Translating gives CASSRQGGSQETQYF.

This CDR3 is CASSSDTQYF. The CDR3 DNA sequence: TGTGCCAGCAGTTCCGATACGCAGTATTTT. V gene TRBV2 combines with J gene TRBJ2-3; D not certain. Trimming pared 5 bases from V and 6 bases from J, leaving 3 bases between. The CDR3 contains 10 residues. The germline CDR1 and CDR2 sequences are SNHLY and FYNNEI.

The rearrangement links TRBV4-3 to TRBJ1-4; D possibly corresponds to TRBD1 (5 bases). The V end was cut by 1 base, the J end by 8 bases, with 11 bases between. CDR1 and CDR2 (germline): LGHNA, YSLEER. The CDR3 covers 14 residues. CDR3 sequence (DNA): TGCGCCAGCAGCCAAGTAGGGGTTGGAGAAAAACTGTTTTTT. It specifies CASSQVGVGEKLFF.

The chain recombines TRBV28 with TRBJ2-2, with D possibly being TRBD2 (5 bases). The CDR3 has 15 amino acids. V lost 4 bases and J lost 3, with 12 bases in between. The germline gives CDR1 MDHEN, CDR2 SYDVKM. The CDR3 is CASSSSREHTGELFF. CDR3 DNA sequence: TGTGCCAGCAGTTCCAGCCGGGAACACACCGGGGAGCTGTTTTTT.

The chain carries TRBV6-5 and TRBJ2-1; 7 bases line up with TRBD2. The V gene's germline CDR1 is MNHEY and CDR2 SVGAGI. CDR3 length: 16 amino acids. The V gene end was trimmed by 0 bases and the J gene end by 6 bases; junction bases not matched to a gene: 8. The CDR3 DNA reads TGTGCCAGCAGTTACTCGCCAGGGTGGGGGGGCAATGAGCAGTTCTTC. Its protein product is CASSYSPGWGGNEQFF.

This chain uses TRBV6-5 with TRBJ2-2, with D possibly being TRBD2 (7 bases). The CDR3 runs to 15 residues. Per the germline V gene, CDR1 is MNHEY and CDR2 is SVGAGI. V lost 6 bases and J 3 bases, leaving 14 bases between the germline ends. CDR3 region: CASRAQGGDTGELFF. The CDR3 nucleotides are TGTGCCAGCAGAGCACAGGGAGGGGACACCGGGGAGCTGTTTTTT.